Sequencing of this T cell receptor beta chain was carried out in a study of cytomegalovirus exposure and HLA in healthy donors. Only in-frame clones appear in the TCRdb table, and some are missing; sequencing was by immunoSEQ multiplex PCR. The sample lists tens of thousands of clones, roughly 90% occurring once. Sequencing input: PBMCs. The sequence came from a man in his thirties or forties in good health and CMV-seronegative.

The CDR3 DNA follows: TGTGCCAGCAGTTCGGGACAGGGGTTTGAGCAGTTCTTC. It translates to CASSSGQGFEQFF. The chain is built from TRBV6-5 and TRBJ2-1; 10 bases agree with TRBD1. Germline V lookup: CDR1 MNHEY, CDR2 SVGAGI. This CDR3 spans 13 amino acids. The ends lost 4 bases at V and 9 bases at J; junction bases unmatched: 3.